This TCR beta chain was retrieved from a study of naive and memory T cell subsets. The study, taken as a whole, reports: From naive to CM, EM and EMRA, diversity decreased and Gini increased.

CDR1 and CDR2 (germline): MGHRA, YSYEKL. The CDR3 extends over 13 amino acids. The V gene lost 0 bases and the J gene lost 9 bases, with 8 bases spanning the gap. An equimolar mix of two oligonucleotides served as the beta constant-region primer for TRBC1 and TRBC2. The ligated cDNA underwent four PCR rounds using SP2 and nested alpha and beta constant-region primers. TCRdb re-called the UMI-ligation and nested PCR reads through MiXCR, storing one row per CDR3 protein. This sample has 21,000 or so distinct CDR3 sequences; about 11% occur once, and the top ten carry about a sixth. This clonotype was picked up many times. The antigen is undetermined.

V and J are TRBV4-1 and TRBJ2-2; D is unresolved. The sequence was obtained from a human donor in good health. The specimen was central memory CD8+ T cells from blood. The CDR3 loop reads CASSQDSQRELFF. DNA of the CDR3: TGCGCCAGCAGCCAAGACTCTCAAAGGGAGCTGTTTTTT.